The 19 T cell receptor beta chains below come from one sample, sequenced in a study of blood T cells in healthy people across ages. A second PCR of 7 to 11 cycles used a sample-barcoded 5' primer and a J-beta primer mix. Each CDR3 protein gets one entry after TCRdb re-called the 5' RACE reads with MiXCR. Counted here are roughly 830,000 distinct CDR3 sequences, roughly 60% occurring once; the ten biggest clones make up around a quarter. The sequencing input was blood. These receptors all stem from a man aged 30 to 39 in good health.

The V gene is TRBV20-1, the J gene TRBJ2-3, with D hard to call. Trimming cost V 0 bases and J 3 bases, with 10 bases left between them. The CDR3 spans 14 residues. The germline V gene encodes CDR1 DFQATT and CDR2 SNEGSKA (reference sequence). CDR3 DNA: TGCAGTGCTAGAGATGGGCAGTTAACAGATACGCAGTATTTT. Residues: CSARDGQLTDTQYF.

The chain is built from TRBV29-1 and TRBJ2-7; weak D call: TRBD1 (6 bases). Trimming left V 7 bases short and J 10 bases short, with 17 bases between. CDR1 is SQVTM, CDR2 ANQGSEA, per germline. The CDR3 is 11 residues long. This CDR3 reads CSALQGGAQYF. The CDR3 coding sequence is TGCAGCGCCCTACAGGGTGGAGCCCAGTACTTC.

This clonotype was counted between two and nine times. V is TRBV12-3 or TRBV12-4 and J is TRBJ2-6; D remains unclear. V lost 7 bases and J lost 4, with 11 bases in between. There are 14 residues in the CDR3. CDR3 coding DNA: TGTGCCAGCATCCCCCAGTCCGGGGCCAACGTCCTGACTTTC. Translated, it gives CASIPQSGANVLTF.

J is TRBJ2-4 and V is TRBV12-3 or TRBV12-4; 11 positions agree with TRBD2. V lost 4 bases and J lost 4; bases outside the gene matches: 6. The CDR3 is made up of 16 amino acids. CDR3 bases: TGTGCCAGCAGTTCTACAGGACTAGCGGGTAAAAACATTCAGTACTTC. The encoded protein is CASSSTGLAGKNIQYF.

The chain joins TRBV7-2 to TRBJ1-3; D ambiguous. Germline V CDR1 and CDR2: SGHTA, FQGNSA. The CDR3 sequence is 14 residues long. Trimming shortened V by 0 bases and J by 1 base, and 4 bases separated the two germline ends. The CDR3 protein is CASSLATSGNTIYF. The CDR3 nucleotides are TGTGCCAGCAGCTTAGCGACATCTGGAAACACCATATATTTT.

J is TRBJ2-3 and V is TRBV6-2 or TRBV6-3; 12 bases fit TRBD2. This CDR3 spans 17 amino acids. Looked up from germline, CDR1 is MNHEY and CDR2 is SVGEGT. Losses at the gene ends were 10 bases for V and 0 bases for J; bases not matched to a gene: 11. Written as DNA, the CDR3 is TGTGCCATAAGAAGACTAGCGGGGGCCTCTAGCACAGATACGCAGTATTTT. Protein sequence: CAIRRLAGASSTDTQYF.

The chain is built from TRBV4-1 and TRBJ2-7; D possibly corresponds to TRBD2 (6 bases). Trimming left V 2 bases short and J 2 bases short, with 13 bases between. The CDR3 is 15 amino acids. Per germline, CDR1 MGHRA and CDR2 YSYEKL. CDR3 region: CASSQRDLPTYEQYF. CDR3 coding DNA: TGCGCCAGCAGCCAAAGGGACTTGCCAACCTACGAGCAGTACTTC.

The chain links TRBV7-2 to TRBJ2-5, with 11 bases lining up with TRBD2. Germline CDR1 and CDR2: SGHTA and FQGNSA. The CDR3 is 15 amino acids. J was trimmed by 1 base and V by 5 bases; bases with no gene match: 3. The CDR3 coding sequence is TGTGCCAGCAGCGCGACTAGCGGGACCCAAGAGACCCAGTACTTC. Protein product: CASSATSGTQETQYF.

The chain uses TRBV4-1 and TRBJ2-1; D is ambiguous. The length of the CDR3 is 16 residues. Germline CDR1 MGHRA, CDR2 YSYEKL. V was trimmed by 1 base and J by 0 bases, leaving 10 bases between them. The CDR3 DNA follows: TGCGCCAGCAGCCAAGTTGCCAGCAGCTCCTACAATGAGCAGTTCTTC. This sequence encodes CASSQVASSSYNEQFF.

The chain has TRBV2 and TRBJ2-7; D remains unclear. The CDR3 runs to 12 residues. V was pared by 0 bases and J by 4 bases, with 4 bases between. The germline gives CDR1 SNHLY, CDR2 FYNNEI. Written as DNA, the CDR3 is TGTGCCAGCAGTGAAGCGCGTTACGAGCAGTACTTC. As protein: CASSEARYEQYF. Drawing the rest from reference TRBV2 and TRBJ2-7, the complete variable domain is EPEVTQTPSHQVTQMGQEVILRCVPISNHLYFYWYRQILGQKVEFLVSFYNNEISEKSEIFDDQFSVERPDGSNFTLKIRSTKLEDSAMYFCASSEARYEQYFGPGTRLTVT.

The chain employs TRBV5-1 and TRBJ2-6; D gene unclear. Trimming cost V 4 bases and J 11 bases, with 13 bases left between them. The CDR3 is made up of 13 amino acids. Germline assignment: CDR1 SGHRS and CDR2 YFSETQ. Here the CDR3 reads CASSPWGPYVLTF. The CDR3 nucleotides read TGCGCCAGCAGCCCCTGGGGTCCCTACGTCCTGACTTTC.

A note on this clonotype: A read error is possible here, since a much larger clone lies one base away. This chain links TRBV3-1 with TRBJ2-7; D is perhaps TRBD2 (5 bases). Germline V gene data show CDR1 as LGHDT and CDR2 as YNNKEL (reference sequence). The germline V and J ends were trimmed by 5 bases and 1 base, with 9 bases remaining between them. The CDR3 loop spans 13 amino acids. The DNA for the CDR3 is TGTGCCAGCAGCTGCGGGCCATCCTACGAGCAGTACTTC. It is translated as CASSCGPSYEQYF.

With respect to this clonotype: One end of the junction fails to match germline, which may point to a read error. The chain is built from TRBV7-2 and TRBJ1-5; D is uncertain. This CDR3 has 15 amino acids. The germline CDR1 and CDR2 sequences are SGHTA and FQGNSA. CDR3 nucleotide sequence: TGTGCCGGCAGCTTAGTGACGGGATCCAATCAGCCCCAGCATTTT. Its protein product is CAGSLVTGSNQPQHF.

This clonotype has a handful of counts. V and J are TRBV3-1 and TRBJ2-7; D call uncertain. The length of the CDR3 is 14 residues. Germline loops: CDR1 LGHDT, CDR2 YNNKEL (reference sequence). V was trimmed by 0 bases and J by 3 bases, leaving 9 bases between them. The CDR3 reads CASSQEPVGYEQYF. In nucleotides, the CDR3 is TGTGCCAGCAGCCAAGAACCGGTCGGCTACGAGCAGTACTTC.

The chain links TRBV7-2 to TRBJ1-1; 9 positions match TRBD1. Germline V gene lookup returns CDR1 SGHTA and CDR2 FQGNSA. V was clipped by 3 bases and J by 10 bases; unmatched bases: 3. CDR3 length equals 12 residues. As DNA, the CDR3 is TGTGCCAGCAGCTTGACAGGGGGGGGAGCTTTCTTT. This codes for CASSLTGGGAFF.

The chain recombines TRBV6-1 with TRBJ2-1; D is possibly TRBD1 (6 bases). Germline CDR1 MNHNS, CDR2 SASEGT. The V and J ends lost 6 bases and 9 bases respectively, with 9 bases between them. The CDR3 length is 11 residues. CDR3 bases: TGTGCCAGCAGATCAGGGGTTGAGCAGTTCTTC. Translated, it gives CASRSGVEQFF.

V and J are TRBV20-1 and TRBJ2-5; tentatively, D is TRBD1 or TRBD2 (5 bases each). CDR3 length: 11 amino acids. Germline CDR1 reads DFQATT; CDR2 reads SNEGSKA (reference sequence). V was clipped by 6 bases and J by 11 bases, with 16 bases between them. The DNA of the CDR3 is TGCAGTGCCCCCCTTGTAGGGGAGCAGTACTTC. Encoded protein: CSAPLVGEQYF.

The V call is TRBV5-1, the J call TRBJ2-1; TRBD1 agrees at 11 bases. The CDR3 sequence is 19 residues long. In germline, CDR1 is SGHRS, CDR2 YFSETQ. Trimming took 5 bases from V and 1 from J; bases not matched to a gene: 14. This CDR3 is CASSLQGVGQGVSYNEQFF. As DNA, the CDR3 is TGCGCCAGCAGTTTACAGGGGGTGGGACAGGGGGTGTCCTACAATGAGCAGTTCTTC. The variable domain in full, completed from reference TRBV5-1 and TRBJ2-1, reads KAGVTQTPRYLIKTRGQQVTLSCSPISGHRSVSWYQQTPGQGLQFLFEYFSETQRNKGNFPGRFSGRQFSNSRSEMNVSTLELGDSALYLCASSLQGVGQGVSYNEQFFGPGTRLTVL.

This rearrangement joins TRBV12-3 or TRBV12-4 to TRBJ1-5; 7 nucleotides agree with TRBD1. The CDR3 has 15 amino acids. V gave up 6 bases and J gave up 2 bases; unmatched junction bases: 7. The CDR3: CASRAQGTGNQPQHF. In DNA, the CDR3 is TGTGCCAGCAGGGCACAGGGGACCGGCAATCAGCCCCAGCATTTT.